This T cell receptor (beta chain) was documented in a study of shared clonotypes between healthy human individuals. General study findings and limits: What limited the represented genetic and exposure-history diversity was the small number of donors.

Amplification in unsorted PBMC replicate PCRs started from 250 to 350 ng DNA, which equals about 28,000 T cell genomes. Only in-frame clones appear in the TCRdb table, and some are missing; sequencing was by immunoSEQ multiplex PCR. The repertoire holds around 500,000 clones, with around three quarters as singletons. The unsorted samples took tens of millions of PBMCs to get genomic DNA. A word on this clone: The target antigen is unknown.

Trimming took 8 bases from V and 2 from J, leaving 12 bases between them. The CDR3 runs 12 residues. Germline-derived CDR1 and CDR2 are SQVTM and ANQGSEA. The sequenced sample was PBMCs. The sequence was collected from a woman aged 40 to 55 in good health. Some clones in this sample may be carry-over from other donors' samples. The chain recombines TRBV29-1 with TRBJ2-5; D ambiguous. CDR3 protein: CSFFHPQETQYF. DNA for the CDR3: TGCAGCTTTTTTCACCCTCAAGAGACCCAGTACTTC.